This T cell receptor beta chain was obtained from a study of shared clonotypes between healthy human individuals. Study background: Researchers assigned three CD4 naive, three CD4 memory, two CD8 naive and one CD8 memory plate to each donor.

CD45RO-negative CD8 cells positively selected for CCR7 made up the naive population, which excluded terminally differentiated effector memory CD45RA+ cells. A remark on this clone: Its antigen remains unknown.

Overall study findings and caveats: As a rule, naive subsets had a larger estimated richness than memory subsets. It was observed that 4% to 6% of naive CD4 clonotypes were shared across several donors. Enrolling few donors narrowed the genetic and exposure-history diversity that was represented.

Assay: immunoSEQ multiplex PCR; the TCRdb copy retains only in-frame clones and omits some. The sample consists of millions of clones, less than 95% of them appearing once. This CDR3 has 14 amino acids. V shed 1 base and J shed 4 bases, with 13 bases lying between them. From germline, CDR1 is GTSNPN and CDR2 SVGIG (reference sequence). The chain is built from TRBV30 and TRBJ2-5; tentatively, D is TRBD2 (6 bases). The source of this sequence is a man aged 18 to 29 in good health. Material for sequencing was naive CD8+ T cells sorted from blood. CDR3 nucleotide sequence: TGTGCCTGGAGTGCGGGGGACCCAAGAGAGACCCAGTACTTC. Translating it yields CAWSAGDPRETQYF. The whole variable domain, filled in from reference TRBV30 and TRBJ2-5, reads SQTIHQWPATLVQPVGSPLSLECTVEGTSNPNLYWYRQAAGRGLQLLFYSVGIGQISSEVPQNLSASRPQDRQFILSSKKLLLSDSGFYLCAWSAGDPRETQYFGPGTRLLVL.